Below, one TCR beta chain is given with its context. The target antigen is unknown. Indicated treatment: roughly 11-day PBMC culture with coronavirus spike peptide pools or control peptides (ViraFEST assay). T cells were expanded with peptide pools, and expanded clonotypes were identified by TCR sequencing. This sample stems from a study of vaccination and CD4 T cells after COVID-19. The CDR3 has 14 residues. Trimming shortened V by 1 base and J by 3 bases, and 9 bases separated the two germline ends. Study results and limitations: Reactive clone data from convalescent patients indicated a median of about 86% appearing only post-vaccination. A nonsignificant rise from roughly 22 to 38 was seen in the median number of SARS-CoV-2-reactive clonotypes.

The assay that was used to sequence DNA from cultured CD4+ T cells was the Oncomine TCR Beta short-read assay. Genomic DNA from cultured CD4+ T cells was extracted. A single record per CDR3 protein comes from TCRdb applying MiXCR to the PCR reads. This repertoire shows 17,000 or so distinct CDR3 sequences, approximately 50% found once; its top ten account for around 20%. The J gene is TRBJ1-1, the V gene TRBV12-3 or TRBV12-4, with no clear D. The source of this sequence is a human donor who received a COVID-19 vaccine. Sequencing used CD4+ T cells from blood, cultured in vitro, obtained before SARS-CoV-2 vaccination. CDR3 in amino acids: CASSLGVGDTEAFF. Here the CDR3 DNA reads TGTGCCAGCAGTTTAGGCGTGGGTGACACTGAAGCTTTCTTT.